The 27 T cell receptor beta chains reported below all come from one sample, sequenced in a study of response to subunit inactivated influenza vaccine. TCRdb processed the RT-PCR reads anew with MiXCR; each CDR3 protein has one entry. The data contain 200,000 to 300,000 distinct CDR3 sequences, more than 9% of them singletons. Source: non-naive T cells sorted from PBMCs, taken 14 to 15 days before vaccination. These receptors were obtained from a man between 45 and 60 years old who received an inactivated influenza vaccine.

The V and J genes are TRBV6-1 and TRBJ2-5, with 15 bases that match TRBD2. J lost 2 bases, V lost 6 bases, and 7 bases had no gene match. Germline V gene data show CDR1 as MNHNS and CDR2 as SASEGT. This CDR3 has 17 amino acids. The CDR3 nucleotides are TGTGCCAGCAGCTCGGGACTAGCGGGGGGAGGTCAAGAGACCCAGTACTTC. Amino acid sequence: CASSSGLAGGGQETQYF.

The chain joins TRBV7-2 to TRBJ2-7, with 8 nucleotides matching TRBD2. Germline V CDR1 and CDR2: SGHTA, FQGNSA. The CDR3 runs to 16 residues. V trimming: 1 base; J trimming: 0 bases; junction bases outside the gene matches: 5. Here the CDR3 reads CASSLVGTSSSYEQYF. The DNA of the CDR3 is TGTGCCAGCAGCTTAGTCGGGACTAGTAGCTCCTACGAGCAGTACTTC.

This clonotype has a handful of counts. CDR3 loop: CASSLGTGDNTGELFF. CDR3 nucleotides: TGTGCCAGCAGCTTGGGGACAGGGGACAACACCGGGGAGCTGTTTTTT. The gene calls are TRBV7-9 and TRBJ2-2; TRBD1 agrees at 10 bases. This CDR3 contains 16 residues. The J segment lost 2 bases and the V segment lost 3 bases, leaving 3 bases of the junction unmatched. Germline V gene lookup returns CDR1 SEHNR and CDR2 FQNEAQ (reference sequence).

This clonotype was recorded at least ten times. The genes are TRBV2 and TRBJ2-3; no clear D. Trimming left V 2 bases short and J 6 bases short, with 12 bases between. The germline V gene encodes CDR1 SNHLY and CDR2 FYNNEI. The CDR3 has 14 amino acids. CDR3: CASSEQASLDTQYF. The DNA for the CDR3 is TGTGCCAGCAGTGAACAGGCATCATTGGATACGCAGTATTTT.

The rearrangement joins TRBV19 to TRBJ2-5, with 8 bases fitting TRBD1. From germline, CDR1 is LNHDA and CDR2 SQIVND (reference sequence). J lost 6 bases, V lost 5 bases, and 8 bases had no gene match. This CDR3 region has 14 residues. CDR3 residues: CASSFGQGTKTQYF. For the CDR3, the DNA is TGTGCCAGTAGTTTCGGACAGGGAACTAAGACCCAGTACTTC.

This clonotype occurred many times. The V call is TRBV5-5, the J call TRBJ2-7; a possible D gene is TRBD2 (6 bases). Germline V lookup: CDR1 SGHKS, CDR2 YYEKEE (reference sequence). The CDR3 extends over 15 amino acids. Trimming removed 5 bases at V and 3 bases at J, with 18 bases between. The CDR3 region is CASSRGQGGGYEQYF. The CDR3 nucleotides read TGTGCCAGCAGTCGAGGGCAGGGAGGCGGCTACGAGCAGTACTTC. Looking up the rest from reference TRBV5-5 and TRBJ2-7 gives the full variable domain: DAGVTQSPTHLIKTRGQQVTLRCSPISGHKSVSWYQQVLGQGPQFIFQYYEKEERGRGNFPDRFSARQFPNYSSELNVNALLLGDSALYLCASSRGQGGGYEQYFGPGTRLTVT.

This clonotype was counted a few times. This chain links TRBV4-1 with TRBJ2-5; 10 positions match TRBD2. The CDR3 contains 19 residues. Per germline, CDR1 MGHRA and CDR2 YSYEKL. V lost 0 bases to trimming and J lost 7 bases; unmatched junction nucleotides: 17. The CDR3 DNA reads TGCGCCAGCAGCCAAGATGGGGCTAGCGGGAGCCCAAGTTATGTGACCCAGTACTTC. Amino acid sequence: CASSQDGASGSPSYVTQYF.

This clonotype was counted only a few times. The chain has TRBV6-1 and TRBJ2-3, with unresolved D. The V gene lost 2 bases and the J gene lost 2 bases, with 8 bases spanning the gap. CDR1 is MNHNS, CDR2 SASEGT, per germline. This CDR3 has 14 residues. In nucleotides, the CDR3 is TGTGCCAGCAGTGAAAGTAGACCCACAGATACGCAGTATTTT. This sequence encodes CASSESRPTDTQYF.

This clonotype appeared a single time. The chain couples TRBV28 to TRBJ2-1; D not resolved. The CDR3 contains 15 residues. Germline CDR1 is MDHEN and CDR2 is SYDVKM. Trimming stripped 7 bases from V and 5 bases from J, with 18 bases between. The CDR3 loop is CASTRDTEYHNEQFF. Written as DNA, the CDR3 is TGTGCCAGCACTAGGGATACGGAGTACCACAATGAGCAGTTCTTC.

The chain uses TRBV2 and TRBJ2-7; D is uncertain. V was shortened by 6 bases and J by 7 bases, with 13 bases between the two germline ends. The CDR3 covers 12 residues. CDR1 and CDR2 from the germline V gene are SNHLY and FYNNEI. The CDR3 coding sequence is TGTGCCAGCAGCCTAGACGAATGGGAGCAGTACTTC. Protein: CASSLDEWEQYF.

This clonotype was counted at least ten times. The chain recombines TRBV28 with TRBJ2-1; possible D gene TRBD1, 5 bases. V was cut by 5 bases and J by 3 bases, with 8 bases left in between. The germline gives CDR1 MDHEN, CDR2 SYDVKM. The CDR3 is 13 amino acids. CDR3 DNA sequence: TGTGCCAGCAGTCTCGGACACTACAATGAGCAGTTCTTC. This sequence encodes CASSLGHYNEQFF.

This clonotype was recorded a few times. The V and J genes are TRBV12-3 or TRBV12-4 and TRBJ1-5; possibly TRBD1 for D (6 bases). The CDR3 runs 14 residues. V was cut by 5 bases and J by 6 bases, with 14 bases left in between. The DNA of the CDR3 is TGTGCCAGCAGTAGGGGGGCTCGGTTTCAGCCCCAGCATTTT. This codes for CASSRGARFQPQHF.

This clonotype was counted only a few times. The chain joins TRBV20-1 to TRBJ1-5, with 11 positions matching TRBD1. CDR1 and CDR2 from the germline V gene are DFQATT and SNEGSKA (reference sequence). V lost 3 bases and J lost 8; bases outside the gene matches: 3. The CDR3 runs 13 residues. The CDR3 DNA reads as TGCAGTGCTAGTGGGACAGGGGGAGAGCCCCAGCATTTT. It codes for CSASGTGGEPQHF.

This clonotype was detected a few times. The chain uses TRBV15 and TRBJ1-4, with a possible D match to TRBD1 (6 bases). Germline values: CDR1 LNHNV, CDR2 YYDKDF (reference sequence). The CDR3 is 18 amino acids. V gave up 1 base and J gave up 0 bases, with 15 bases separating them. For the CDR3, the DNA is TGTGCCACCAGCAGAGTCCAGGGGCGGAGGTCAACTAATGAAAAACTGTTTTTT. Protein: CATSRVQGRRSTNEKLFF. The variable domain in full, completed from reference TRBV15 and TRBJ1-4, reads DAMVIQNPRYQVTQFGKPVTLSCSQTLNHNVMYWYQQKSSQAPKLLFHYYDKDFNNEADTPDNFQSRRPNTSFCFLDIRSPGLGDTAMYLCATSRVQGRRSTNEKLFFGSGTQLSVL.

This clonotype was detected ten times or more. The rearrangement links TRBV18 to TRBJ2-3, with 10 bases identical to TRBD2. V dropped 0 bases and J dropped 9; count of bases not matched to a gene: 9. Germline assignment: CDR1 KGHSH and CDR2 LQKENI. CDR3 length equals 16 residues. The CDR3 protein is CASSPPATSGMLTQYF. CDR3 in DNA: TGTGCCAGCTCACCACCGGCCACTAGCGGGATGTTAACGCAGTATTTT. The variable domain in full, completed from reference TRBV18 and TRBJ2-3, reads NAGVMQNPRHLVRRRGQEARLRCSPMKGHSHVYWYRQLPEEGLKFMVYLQKENIIDESGMPKERFSAEFPKEGPSILRIQQVVRGDSAAYFCASSPPATSGMLTQYFGPGTRLTVL.

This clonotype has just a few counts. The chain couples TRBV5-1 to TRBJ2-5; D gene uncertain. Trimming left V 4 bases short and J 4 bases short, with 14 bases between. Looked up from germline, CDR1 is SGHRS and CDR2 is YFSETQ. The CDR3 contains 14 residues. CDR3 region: CASSLGYLGETQYF. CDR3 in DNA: TGCGCCAGCAGCCTCGGGTACCTGGGAGAGACCCAGTACTTC.

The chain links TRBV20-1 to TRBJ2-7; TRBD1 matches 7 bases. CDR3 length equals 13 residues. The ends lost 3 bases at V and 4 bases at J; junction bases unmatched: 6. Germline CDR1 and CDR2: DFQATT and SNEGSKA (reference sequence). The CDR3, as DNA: TGCAGTGCTAGCCGGACAGGAAAATACGAGCAGTACTTC. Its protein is CSASRTGKYEQYF.

The CDR3 nucleotides read TGTGCCAGCTCATCACTCGACAGGGTCATCGGAAGCTCTGGGGCCAACGTCCTGACTTTC. Translation gives CASSSLDRVIGSSGANVLTF. The rearrangement uses TRBV18 and TRBJ2-6; 7 nucleotides align to TRBD1. Germline CDR1 is KGHSH and CDR2 is LQKENI. V trimming: 5 bases; J trimming: 0 bases; junction bases outside the gene matches: 16. The CDR3 spans 20 residues.

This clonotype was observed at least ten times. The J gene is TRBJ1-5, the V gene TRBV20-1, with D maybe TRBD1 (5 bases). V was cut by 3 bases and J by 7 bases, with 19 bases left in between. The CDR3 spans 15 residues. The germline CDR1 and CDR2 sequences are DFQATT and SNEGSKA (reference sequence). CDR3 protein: CSARVGAALRQPQHF. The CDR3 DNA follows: TGCAGTGCTAGGGTAGGGGCAGCCCTAAGGCAGCCCCAGCATTTT.

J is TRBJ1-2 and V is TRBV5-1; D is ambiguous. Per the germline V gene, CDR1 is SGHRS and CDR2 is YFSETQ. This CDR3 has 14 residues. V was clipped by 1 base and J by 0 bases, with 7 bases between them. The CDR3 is CASSLSRTNYGYTF. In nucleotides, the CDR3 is TGCGCCAGCAGCTTGTCACGTACTAACTATGGCTACACCTTC.

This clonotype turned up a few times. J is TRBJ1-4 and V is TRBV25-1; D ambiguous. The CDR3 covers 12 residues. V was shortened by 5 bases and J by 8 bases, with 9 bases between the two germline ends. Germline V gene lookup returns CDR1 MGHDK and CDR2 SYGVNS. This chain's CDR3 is CASSQVGEKLFF. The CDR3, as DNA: TGTGCCAGCAGTCAAGTGGGGGAAAAACTGTTTTTT.

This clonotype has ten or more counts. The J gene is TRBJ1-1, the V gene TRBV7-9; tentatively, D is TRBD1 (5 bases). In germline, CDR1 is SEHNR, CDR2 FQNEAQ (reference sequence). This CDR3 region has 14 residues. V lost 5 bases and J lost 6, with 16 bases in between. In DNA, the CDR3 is TGTGCCAGCAGCACCCACCAGGAGGGGTCTGAAGCTTTCTTT. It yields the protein CASSTHQEGSEAFF.

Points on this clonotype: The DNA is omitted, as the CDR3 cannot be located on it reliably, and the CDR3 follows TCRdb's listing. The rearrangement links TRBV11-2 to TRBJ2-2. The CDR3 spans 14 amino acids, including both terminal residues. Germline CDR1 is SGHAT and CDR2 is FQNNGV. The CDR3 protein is CASSSNFGNGAVFF.

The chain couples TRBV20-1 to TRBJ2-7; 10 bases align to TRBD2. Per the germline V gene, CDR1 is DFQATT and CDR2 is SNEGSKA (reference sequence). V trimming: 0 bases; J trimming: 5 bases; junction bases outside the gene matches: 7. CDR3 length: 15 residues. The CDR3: CSARDNLAGAHEQYF. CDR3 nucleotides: TGCAGTGCTAGAGATAACCTAGCGGGAGCCCACGAGCAGTACTTC.

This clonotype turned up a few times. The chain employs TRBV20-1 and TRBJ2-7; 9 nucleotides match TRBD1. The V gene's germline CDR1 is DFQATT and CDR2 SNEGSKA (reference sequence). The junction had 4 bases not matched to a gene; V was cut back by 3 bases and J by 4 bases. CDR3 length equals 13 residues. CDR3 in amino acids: CSARRTGEYEQYF. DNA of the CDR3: TGCAGTGCTAGGAGGACAGGGGAATACGAGCAGTACTTC.

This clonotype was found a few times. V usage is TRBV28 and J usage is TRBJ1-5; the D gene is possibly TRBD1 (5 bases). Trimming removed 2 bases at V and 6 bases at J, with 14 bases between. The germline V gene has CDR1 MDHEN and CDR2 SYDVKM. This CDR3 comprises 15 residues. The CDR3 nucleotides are TGTGCCAGCAGTTTAGGTCCGGGGGGGTCTCAGCCCCAGCATTTT. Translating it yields CASSLGPGGSQPQHF.

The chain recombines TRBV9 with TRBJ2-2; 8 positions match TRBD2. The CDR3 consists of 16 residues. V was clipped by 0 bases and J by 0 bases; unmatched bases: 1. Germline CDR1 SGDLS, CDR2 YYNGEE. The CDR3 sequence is CASSVAGGPNTGELFF. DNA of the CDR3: TGTGCCAGCAGCGTAGCGGGAGGGCCGAACACCGGGGAGCTGTTTTTT.